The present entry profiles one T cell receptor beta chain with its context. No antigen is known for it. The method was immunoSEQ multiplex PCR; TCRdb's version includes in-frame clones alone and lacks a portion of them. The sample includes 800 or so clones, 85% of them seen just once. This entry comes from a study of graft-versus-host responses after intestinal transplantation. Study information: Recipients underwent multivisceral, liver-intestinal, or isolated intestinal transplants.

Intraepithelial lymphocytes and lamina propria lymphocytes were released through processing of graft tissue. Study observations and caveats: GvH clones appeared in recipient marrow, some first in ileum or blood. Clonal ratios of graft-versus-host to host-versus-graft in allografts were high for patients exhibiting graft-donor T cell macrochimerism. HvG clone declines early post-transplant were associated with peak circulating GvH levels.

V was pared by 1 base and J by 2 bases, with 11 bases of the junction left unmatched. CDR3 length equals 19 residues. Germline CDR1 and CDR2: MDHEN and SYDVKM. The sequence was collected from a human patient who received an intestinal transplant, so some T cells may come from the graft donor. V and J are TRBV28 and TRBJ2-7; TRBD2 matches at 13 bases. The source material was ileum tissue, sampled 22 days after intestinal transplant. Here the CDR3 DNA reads TGTGCCAGCAGTTTATTATTTGGGACTAGCGGGACTCTAACCTACGAGCAGTACTTC. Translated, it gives CASSLLFGTSGTLTYEQYF.